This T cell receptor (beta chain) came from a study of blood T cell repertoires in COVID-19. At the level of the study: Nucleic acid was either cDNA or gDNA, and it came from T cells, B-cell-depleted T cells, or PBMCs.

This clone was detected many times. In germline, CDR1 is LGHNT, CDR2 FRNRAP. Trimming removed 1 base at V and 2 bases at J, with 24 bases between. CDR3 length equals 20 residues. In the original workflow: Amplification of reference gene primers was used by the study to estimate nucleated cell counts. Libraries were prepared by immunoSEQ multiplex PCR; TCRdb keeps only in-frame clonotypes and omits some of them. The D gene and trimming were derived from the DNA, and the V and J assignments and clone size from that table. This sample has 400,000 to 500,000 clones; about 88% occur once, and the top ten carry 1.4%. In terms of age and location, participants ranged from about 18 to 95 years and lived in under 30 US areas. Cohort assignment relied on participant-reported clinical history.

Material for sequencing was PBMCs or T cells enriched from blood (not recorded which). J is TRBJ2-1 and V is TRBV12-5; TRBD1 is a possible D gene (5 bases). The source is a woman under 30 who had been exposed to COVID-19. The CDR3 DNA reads TGTGCTAGTGGTTTGGACAGGACGTTACCGGTAGGTATTCCCTACAATGAGCAGTTCTTC. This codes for CASGLDRTLPVGIPYNEQFF.